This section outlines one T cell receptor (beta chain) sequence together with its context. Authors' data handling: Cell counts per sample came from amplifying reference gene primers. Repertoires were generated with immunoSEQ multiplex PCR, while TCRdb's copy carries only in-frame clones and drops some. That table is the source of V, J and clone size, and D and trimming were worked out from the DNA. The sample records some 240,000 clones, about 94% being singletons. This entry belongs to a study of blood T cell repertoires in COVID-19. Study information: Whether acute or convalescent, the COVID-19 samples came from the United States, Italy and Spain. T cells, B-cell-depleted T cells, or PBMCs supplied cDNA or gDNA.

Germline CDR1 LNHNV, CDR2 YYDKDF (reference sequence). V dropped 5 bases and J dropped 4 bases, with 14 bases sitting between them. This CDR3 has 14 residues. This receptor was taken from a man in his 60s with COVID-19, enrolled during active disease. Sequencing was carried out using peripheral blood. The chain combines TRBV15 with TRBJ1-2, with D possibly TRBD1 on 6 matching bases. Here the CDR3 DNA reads TGTGCCACCAGCCTCCAGACAGGATCCTATGGCTACACCTTC. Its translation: CATSLQTGSYGYTF.